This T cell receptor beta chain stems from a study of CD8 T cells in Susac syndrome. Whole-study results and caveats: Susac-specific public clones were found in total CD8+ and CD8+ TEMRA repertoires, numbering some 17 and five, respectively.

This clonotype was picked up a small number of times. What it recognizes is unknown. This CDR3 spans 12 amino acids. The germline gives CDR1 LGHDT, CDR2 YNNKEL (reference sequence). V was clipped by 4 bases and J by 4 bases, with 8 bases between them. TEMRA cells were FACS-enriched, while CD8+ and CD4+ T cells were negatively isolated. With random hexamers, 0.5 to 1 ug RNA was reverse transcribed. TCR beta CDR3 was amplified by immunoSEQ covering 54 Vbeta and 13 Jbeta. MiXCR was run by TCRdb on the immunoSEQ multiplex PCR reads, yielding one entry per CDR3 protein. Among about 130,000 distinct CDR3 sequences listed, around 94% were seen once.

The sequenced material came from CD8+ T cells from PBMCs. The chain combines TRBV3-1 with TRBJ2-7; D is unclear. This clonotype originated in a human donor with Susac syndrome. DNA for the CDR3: TGTGCCAGCAGCCCCCGGAGTTACGAGCAGTACTTC. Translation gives CASSPRSYEQYF.